The source of this T cell receptor beta chain is a study of cytomegalovirus exposure and HLA in healthy donors. Study results and limitations: TCR beta chain V- and J-gene trimming was linked, in a later analysis, to a missense variant in DCLRE1C. Data from an earlier analysis indicated that most TCR beta V segments were productive either about 87% or about 30% of the time. The study reported that TCR beta sequences accurately predicted HLA-A and HLA-B alleles in most subjects. Analyzed later, most CMV-associated TCR beta chains appeared HLA-restricted.

The PCR had 60 Vbeta and 13 Jbeta primers. Sequencing used immunoSEQ multiplex PCR; TCRdb keeps in-frame clones, though not all of them. This table has about 76,000 clones, roughly two thirds appearing once. CDR1 SEHNR and CDR2 FQNEAQ come from the germline V gene (reference sequence). This CDR3 is 12 amino acids long. Trimming shortened V by 1 base and J by 5 bases, and 5 bases separated the two germline ends. This clone was detected only once. Its antigen is currently unknown. Sequenced material: PBMCs. This clonotype was obtained from a man aged 55 to 70 in good health and CMV-seropositive. This sequence joins TRBV7-9 and TRBJ2-5; D uncertain. The CDR3 sequence is CASSLEAETQYF. CDR3 nucleotide sequence: TGTGCCAGCAGCTTAGAAGCGGAGACCCAGTACTTC. Full variable domain (rest looked up from reference TRBV7-9 and TRBJ2-5): DTGVSQNPRHKITKRGQNVTFRCDPISEHNRLYWYRQTLGQGPEFLTYFQNEAQLEKSRLLSDRFSAERPKGSFSTLEIQRTEQGDSAMYLCASSLEAETQYFGPGTRLLVL.